The clone carrying this T cell receptor beta chain was found a few times. What it binds is unknown. TCRdb recomputed calls from the 5' RACE reads with MiXCR, one row per CDR3 protein. The table lists about 500,000 distinct CDR3 sequences, about 12% of them singletons. These data originate in a study of CD8 T cells in ankylosing spondylitis. Study-wide points: There was a TCR beta motif, made of several highly homologous variants, that appeared characteristic of ankylosing spondylitis blood.

CDR3 length equals 15 residues. The V gene's germline CDR1 is DFQATT and CDR2 SNEGSKA (reference sequence). The V end lost 1 base, the J end lost 0 bases, and 10 bases lay between the germline ends. Sequencing input: blood, either unsorted or a sorted T cell fraction (not recorded which). This TCR was recovered from a male donor with ankylosing spondylitis. V usage is TRBV20-1 and J usage is TRBJ1-3; D not resolved. CDR3 region: CSARGPPSSGNTIYF. CDR3 DNA: TGCAGTGCTAGAGGACCCCCGAGCTCTGGAAACACCATATATTTT.